Sequencing of this T cell receptor beta chain was carried out in a study of CD8 T cells in Susac syndrome. Reverse transcription used roughly 0.45 to 1 ug RNA and random hexamers. MiXCR was run by TCRdb on the immunoSEQ multiplex PCR reads, yielding one entry per CDR3 protein. The sample has some 170,000 distinct CDR3 sequences; about 95% are singletons. This CDR3 is 12 amino acids long. From germline, CDR1 is KGHSH and CDR2 LQKENI. V was pared by 2 bases and J by 14 bases, with 10 bases between. This sequence joins TRBV18 and TRBJ2-6, with D maybe TRBD2 (5 bases). The source is a human donor in good health. Sequenced sample: CD4+ T cells from PBMCs. CDR3 sequence: CASSPRYGILTF. In DNA, the CDR3 is TGTGCCAGCTCACCAAGGTACGGGATCCTGACTTTC.